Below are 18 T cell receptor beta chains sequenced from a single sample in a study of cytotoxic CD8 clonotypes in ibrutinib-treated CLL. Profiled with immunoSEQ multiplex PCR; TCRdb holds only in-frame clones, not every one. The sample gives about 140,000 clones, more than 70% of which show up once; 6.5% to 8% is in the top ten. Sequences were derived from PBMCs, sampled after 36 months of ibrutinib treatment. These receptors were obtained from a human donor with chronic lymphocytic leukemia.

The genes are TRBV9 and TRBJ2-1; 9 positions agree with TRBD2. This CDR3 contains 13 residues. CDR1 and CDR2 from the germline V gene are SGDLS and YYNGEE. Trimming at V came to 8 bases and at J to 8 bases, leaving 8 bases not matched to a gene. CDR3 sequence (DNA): TGTGCCAGTGGACTAGCGCTTTGGGATGAGCAGTTCTTC. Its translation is CASGLALWDEQFF.

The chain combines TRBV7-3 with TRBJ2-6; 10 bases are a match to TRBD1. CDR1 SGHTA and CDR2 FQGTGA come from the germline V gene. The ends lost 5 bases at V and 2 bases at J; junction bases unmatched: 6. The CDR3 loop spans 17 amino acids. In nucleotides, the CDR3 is TGTGCCAGCAGCAAGCGGGACAGGGGAACTGGGGCCAACGTCCTGACTTTC. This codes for CASSKRDRGTGANVLTF.

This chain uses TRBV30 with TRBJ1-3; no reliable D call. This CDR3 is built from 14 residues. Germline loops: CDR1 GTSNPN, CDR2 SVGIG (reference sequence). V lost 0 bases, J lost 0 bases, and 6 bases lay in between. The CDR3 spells CAWSVTVSGNTIYF. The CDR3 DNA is TGTGCCTGGAGTGTTACAGTCTCTGGAAACACCATATATTTT.

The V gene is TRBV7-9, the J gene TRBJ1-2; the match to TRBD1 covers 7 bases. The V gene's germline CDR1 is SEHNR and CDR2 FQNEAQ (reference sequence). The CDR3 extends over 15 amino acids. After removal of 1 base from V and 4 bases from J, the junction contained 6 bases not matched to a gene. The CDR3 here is CASSLETGVRYGYTF. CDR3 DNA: TGTGCCAGCAGCTTAGAAACAGGGGTCCGCTATGGCTACACCTTC.

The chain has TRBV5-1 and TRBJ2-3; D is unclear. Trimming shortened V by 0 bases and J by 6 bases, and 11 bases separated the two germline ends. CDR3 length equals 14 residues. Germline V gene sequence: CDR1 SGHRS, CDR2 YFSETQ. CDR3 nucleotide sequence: TGCGCCAGCAGCTTGGCCGGCCCGCAGGATACGCAGTATTTT. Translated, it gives CASSLAGPQDTQYF.

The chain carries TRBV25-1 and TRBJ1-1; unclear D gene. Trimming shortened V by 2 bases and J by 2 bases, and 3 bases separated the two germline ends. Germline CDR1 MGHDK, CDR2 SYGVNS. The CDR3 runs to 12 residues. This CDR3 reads CASSEINTEAFF. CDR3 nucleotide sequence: TGTGCCAGCAGTGAAATAAACACTGAAGCTTTCTTT.

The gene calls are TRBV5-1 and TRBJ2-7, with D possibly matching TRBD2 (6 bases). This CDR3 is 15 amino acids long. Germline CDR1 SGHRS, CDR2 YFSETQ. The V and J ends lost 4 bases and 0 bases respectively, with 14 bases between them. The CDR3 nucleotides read TGCGCCAGCAGCCCGGCGGGGCTTTACTCCTACGAGCAGTACTTC. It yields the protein CASSPAGLYSYEQYF.

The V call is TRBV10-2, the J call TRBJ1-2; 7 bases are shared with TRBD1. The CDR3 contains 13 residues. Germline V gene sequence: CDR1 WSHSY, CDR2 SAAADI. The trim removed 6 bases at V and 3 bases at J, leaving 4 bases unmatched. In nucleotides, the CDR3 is TGCGCCAGCAGCGAGGGACAGTACTATGGCTACACCTTC. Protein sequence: CASSEGQYYGYTF.

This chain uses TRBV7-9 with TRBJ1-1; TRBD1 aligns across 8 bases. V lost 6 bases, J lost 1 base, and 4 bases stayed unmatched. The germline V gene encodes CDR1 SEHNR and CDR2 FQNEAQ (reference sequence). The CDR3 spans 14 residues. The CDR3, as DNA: TGTGCCAGCAGTCCGGACAGGGCGAACACTGAAGCTTTCTTT. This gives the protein CASSPDRANTEAFF.

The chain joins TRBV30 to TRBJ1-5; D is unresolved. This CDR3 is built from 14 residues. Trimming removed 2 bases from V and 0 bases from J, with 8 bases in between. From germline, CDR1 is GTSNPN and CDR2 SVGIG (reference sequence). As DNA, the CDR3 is TGTGCCTGGAGTATCACGGATAGCAATCAGCCCCAGCATTTT. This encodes CAWSITDSNQPQHF. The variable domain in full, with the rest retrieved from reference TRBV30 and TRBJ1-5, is SQTIHQWPATLVQPVGSPLSLECTVEGTSNPNLYWYRQAAGRGLQLLFYSVGIGQISSEVPQNLSASRPQDRQFILSSKKLLLSDSGFYLCAWSITDSNQPQHFGDGTRLSIL.

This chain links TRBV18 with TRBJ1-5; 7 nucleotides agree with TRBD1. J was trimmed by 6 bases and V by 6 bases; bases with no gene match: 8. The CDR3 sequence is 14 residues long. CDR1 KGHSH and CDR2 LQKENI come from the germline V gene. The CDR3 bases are TGTGCCAGCTCGAGACAGGGAGATGTTCAGCCCCAGCATTTT. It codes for CASSRQGDVQPQHF.

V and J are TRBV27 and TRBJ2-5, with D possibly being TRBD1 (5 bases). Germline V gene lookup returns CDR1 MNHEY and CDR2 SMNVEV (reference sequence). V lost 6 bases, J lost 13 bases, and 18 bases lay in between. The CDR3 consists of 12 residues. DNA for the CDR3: TGTGCCAGCAGGAACCGGTGGCAGGGCCCGTACTTC. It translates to CASRNRWQGPYF.

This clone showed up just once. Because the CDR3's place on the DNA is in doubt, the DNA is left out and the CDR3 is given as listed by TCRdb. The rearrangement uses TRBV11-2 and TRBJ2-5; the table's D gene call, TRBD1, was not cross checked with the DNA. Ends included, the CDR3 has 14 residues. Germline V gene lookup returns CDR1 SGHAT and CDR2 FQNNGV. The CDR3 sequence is CASSFGQGQETQYF.

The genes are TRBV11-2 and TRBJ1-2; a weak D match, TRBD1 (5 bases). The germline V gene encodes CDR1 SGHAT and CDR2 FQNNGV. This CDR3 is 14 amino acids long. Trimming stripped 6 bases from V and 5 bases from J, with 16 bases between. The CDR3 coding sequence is TGTGCCAGCAGTATACCGGGGGACTTATATGGCTACACCTTC. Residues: CASSIPGDLYGYTF.

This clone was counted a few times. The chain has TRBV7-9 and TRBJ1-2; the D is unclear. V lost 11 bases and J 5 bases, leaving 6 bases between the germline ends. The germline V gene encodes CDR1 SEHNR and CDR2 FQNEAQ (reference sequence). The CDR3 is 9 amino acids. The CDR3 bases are TGTGCCGGCGGATATGGCTACACCTTC. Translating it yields CAGGYGYTF.

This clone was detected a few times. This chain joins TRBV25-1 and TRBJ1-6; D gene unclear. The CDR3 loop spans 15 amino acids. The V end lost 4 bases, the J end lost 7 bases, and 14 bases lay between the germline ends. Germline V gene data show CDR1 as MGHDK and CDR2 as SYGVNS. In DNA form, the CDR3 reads TGTGCCAGCAGTGCCTCCAGCAGGCGGAATTCACCCCTCCACTTT. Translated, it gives CASSASSRRNSPLHF.

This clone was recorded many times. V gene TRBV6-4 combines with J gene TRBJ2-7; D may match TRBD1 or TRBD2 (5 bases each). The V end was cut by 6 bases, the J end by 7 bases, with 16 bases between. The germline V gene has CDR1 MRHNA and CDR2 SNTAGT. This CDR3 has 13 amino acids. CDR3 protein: CASSLDSEGEQYF. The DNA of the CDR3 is TGTGCCAGCAGCCTCGACAGTGAGGGAGAGCAGTACTTC.

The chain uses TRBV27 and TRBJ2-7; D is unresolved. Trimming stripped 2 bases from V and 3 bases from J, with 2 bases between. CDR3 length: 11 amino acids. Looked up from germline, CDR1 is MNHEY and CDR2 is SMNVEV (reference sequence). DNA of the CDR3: TGTGCCAGCAGTTTAATCTACGAGCAGTACTTC. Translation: CASSLIYEQYF.